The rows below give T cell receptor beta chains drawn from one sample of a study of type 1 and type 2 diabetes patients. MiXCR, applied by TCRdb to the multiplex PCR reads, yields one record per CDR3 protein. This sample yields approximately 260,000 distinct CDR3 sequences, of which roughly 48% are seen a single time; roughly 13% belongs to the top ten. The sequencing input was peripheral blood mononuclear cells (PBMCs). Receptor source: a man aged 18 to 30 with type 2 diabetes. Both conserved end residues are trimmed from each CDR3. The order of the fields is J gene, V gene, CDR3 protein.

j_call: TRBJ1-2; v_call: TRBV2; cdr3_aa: ASSDLGIANYGYT
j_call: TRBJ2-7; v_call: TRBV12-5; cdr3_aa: ASGPGTGSSYEQY
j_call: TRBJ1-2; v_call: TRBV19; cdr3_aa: ASSIWGGRRYGYT
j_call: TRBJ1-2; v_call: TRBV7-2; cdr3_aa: ASGYGADYGYT
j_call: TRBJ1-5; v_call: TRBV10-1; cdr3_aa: ASSQGRGQPQH
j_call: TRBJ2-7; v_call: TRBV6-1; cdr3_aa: ASSLLDEQY
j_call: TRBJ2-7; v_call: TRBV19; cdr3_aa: ASSIDGQGPYEQY
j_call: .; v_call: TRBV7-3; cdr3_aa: ASNPGQGDYEQY
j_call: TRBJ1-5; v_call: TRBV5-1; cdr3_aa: ASSRGTSKPQH
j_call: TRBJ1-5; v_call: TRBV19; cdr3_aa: ASSLDRGHQPQH
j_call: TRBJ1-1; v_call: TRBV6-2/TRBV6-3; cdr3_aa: ASSPTTGTREAF
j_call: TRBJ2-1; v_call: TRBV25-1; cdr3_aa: ASSEESAGPTYNEQF
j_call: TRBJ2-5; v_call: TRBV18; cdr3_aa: ASSPPDGVQETQY
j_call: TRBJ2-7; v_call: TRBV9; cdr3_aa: ASREPDWTGNEQY
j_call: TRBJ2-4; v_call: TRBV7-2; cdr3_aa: ASSSRRFDIQY
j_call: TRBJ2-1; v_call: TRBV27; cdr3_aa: ASSFGENEQF
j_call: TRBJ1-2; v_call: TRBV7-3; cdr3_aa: ASSPSGTGGFGYT
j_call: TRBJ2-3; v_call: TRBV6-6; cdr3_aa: ASLKSSVTDTQY
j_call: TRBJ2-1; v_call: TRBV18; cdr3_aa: ASSPRLRTESSNEQF
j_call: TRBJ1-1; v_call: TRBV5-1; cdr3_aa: ASSLDRGDTEAF
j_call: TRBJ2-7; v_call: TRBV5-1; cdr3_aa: ASRLGSELREQY
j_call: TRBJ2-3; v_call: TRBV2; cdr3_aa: ASSPSGGADTQY
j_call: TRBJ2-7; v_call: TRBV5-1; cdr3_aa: ASSLVTGTGAYEQY
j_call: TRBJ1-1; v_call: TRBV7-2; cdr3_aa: ASSIAGSTEAF
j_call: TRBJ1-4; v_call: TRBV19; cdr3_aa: ASSILVRTDDEKLF
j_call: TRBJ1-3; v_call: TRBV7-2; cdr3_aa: ASSLGNTIY
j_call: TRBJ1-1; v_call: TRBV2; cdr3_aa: ASVRGSARTEAF
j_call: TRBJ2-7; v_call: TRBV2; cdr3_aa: ASSLEGRAYNEQY
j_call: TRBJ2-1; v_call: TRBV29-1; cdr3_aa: SVGGAGSEQF